This T cell receptor (beta chain) appears in the sequencing data of a study of shared clonotypes between healthy human individuals (dated by TCRdb to about 2020). Study-level background: The cohort included a few men and a couple of women between 18 and 49 years of age. For each donor, CD4 naive and CD4 memory were each given three plates, CD8 naive was given two plates, and CD8 memory was given one plate. The study deeply sequenced blood TCR repertoires of about 5 healthy adults to estimate repertoire size and the extent of clonotype sharing between individuals. Different laboratories and diverse techniques were used to prepare libraries and sequence TCR repertoires, to increase sequencing depth and limit assay-specific biases. Between about 0.8 and 9.5 billion PBMCs per donor were obtained by leukapheresis. Results the study describes overall, beyond this receptor: The genetic and exposure-history diversity represented was limited by the small number of donors. Sampling was restricted to blood, and TCR repertoires in tissue are likely to differ from TCR repertoires in blood. Compared with non-shared clonotypes, the clonotypes found in all four sorted-subset donors had higher generation probabilities. Incomplete sequencing was indicated by rarefaction of sorted-subset datasets, despite the large sequencing depth. Sharing across several donors was observed for approximately 5% of naive CD4, 3.5% of naive CD8, roughly 2.3% of memory CD4, and roughly 0.4% of memory CD8 clonotypes. Estimated clonotype richness was generally larger for naive than for memory subsets. Pairwise subsampling led to the expectation that sequencing depth would affect the degree of clonotype sharing among donors.

TCR CDR3 regions were amplified from genomic DNA by multiplex PCR using the deep immunoSEQ assay. Extracted genomic DNA from each cell subset was distributed evenly across all wells of several immunoSEQ 96-well plates, and each plate was treated as a replicate. For sorted subsets, approximately 190 ng genomic DNA, equal to 30,000 to 35,000 T cell genomes, was loaded into each replicate PCR. Purified libraries were measured with a Qubit 3.0 fluorometer, size-checked on a Bioanalyzer 2100, and measured again with the KAPA Library Quantification kit. Each immunoSEQ 96-well plate was sequenced on its own single-read 150-cycle Illumina NextSeq 550 flow cell. In the authors' own workflow: Because the immunoSEQ output held only junctional sequences and lacked quality scores, the filtering could not match the filtering applied to full-length reads. Sequences were annotated with PyIR, a Python wrapper for IgBLAST v1.9, and V/J genes and CDR3 were assigned using IMGT germline references. Any read was removed if the V/J assignment was weak (E-value above 1e-6), the CDR3 was missing, or the read contained stop codons, out-of-frame junctions, or ambiguous translated residues. V3J clonotypes were defined as sequences sharing an identical inferred V gene, J gene, and CDR3 amino acid sequence. To compute the percentage overlap between repertoires, the number of shared unique clonotypes was divided by the size of the smaller repertoire. RTK rarefaction, the Chao1 estimator, and Recon v2.1 estimates of unobserved clonotypes were used to assess repertoire richness. OLGA was used to compute generation probabilities for all TCRbeta clonotypes that the gDNA method yielded from a handful of donors. TCRdb took this table from immuneACCESS and kept in-frame rearrangements with V and J called. Such tables lack part of the clones; where checked against another copy, unresolved V genes explain under half of the gap, and the rest is unexplained. V and J calls and clone size come straight from that table; D and trimming were deduced from the DNA. This sample is represented by 660,000 or so clones; about 96% of them were singletons. The ten largest make up less than 0.13% of the sample.

For the CD8 naive samples, CD45RO-negative cells were positively selected for CCR7, yielding a CD45RA+CCR7+ population from which TemRA cells were excluded. Donors were healthy HIV-negative adults with no recently reported acute infections or vaccinations. Every donor was a Caucasian adult living in Nashville, Tennessee, USA. After blood collection by leukapheresis, PBMCs were isolated using Ficoll-Histopaque density gradient centrifugation and then cryopreserved in the vapor phase of liquid nitrogen. Analytical flow cytometry was used to check the purity and quantity of each magnetically sorted T cell population. Genomic DNA was isolated from each sorted fraction and quantified by UV absorbance on a Nanodrop 2000c. A word on this clone: Its antigen has not been determined. No base qualities exist here, and no much larger clone lies one base off it.

The source of this sequence is a woman aged 30 to 39 in good health. Input material: naive CD8+ T cells sorted from blood. Taken with the paper, the label for cell subset or site translates to: CD45RA+CCR7+.

The sequence in DNA is TGTGCCAGCAGTTTATCGGAGGGGAATGAGCAGTTCTTC. Its protein reads: CASSLSEGNEQFF. Recombination joined TRBV27 with TRBJ2-1; TRBD2 could be the D gene, as 6 bases match. CDR1 and CDR2 are read off the germline V gene (reference sequence) as MNHEY and SMNVEV. Between the V and J ends, shortened by 0 bases and 7 bases respectively, the junction contains 7 bases. Its CDR3 holds 13 amino acids, cysteine through phenylalanine. Only the CDR3 part of the read is kept: 39 bases, read in frame from the first base.